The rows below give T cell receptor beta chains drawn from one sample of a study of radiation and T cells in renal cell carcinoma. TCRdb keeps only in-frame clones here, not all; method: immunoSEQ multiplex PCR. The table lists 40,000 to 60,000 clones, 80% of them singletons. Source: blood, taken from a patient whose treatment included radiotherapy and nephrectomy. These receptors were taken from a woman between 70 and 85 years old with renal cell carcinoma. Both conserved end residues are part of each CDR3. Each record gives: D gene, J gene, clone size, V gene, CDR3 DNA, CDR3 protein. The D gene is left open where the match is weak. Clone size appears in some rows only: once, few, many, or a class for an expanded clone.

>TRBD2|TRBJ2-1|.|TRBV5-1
TGCGCCAGCAGCTTGAGGACTAGCGGGGGCTCCTACAATGAGCAGTTCTTC
CASSLRTSGGSYNEQFF
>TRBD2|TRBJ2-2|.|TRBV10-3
TGTGCCATCAGTTCGACTAGCGGGAGATACACCGGGGAGCTGTTTTTT
CAISSTSGRYTGELFF
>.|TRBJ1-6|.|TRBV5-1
TGCGCCAGCAGCTTGGCCTCGGGGGAAGCACCCCTCCACTTT
CASSLASGEAPLHF
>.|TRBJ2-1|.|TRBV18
TGTGCCGGAGAGCAGGGGGGTAACAATGAGCAGTTCTTC
CAGEQGGNNEQFF
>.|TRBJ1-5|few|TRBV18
TGTGCCAGCTCACCAGATCTAGGAGTTAATAGCAATCAGCCCCAGCATTTT
CASSPDLGVNSNQPQHF
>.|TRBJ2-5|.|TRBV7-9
TGTGCCAGCAGACCTACTTATGCAGGGGCCCTCCAAGAGACCCAGTACTTC
CASRPTYAGALQETQYF
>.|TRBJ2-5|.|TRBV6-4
TGTGCCAGCATCGTTCAGTCGGGAGAGACCCAGTACTTC
CASIVQSGETQYF
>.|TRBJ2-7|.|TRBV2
TGTGCCAGCAATACGGGGCTAGTTCCCTACGAGCAGTACTTC
CASNTGLVPYEQYF
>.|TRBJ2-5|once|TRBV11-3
TGTGCCAGCAGCAGCCAGGGGGGCCAAGAGACCCAGTACTTC
CASSSQGGQETQYF
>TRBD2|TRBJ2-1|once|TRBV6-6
TGTGCCAGCAGTACCGGGACTAGCTCCTACAATGAGCAGTTCTTC
CASSTGTSSYNEQFF
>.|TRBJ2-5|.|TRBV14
TGTGCCAGCAGCCAAGGAAATAGCGCCCAGTACTTC
CASSQGNSAQYF
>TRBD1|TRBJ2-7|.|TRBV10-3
TGTGCCATCAGCGGCGACAGGGGTTACGAGCAGTACTTC
CAISGDRGYEQYF
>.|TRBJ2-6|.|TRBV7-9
TGTGCCAGCAGCTTAGCGGAAGTCAACGTCCTGACTTTC
CASSLAEVNVLTF
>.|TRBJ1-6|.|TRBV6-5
TGTGCCAGCAGTTACAGGATACAGGGAGATTCACCCCTCCACTTT
CASSYRIQGDSPLHF
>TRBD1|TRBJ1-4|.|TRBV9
TGTGCCAGCAGCCCTAAACCCGGGACAGGAAATGAAAAACTGTTTTTT
CASSPKPGTGNEKLFF
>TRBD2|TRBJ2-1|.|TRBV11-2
TGTGCCAGCAGCCCCCCCCGCGGGGGTTCCTCCTACAATGAGCAGTTCTTC
CASSPPRGGSSYNEQFF
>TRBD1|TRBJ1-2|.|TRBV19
TGTGCCAGTAGTCTTGACAGGGAGGATGGCTACACCTTC
CASSLDREDGYTF
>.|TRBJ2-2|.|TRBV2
TGTGCCAGCAGAAAGCTTAGGGGGGGGACCGGGGAGCTGTTTTTT
CASRKLRGGTGELFF
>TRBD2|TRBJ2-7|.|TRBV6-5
TGTGCCACCGGGACTAGCGGCTCCTACGAGCAGTACTTC
CATGTSGSYEQYF
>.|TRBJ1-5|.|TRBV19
TGTGCCAGTACTGGGACGGATGTTTCGGGGCCCCAGCATTTT
CASTGTDVSGPQHF
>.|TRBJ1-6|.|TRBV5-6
TGTGCCAGCAGCTTGGTTGGCAGGGAGAGGTCACCCCTCCACTTT
CASSLVGRERSPLHF
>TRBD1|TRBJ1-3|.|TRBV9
TGTGCCAGCAGCACTGGACAGGCCTCTGGAAACACCATATATTTT
CASSTGQASGNTIYF
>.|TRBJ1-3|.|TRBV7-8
TGTGCCAGCAGCTTACTTGGAGCCTCTGGAAACACCATATATTTT
CASSLLGASGNTIYF
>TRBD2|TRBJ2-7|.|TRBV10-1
TGCGCCAGCCGGGAGGCTTCCTACGAGCAGTACTTC
CASREASYEQYF
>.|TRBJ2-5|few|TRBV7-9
TGTGCCAGCAGCTTAACGGCACGGGGGGCCTTCCAAGAGACCCAGTACTTC
CASSLTARGAFQETQYF
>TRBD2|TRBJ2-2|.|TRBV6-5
TGTGCCAGCAGTTACTTGCCGGGAGGGAACACCGGGGAGCTGTTTTTT
CASSYLPGGNTGELFF
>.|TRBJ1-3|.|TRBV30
TGTGCCTGGAGTGTACACTCTGGAAACACCATATATTTT
CAWSVHSGNTIYF
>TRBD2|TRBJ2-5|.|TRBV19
TGTGCCAGTAGTATGACTAGCCAGGAGACCCAGTACTTC
CASSMTSQETQYF
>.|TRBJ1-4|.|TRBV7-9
TGTGCCAGCAACAATGCCGGGACGAGTAATGAAAAACTGTTTTTT
CASNNAGTSNEKLFF
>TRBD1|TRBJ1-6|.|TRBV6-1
TGTGCCAGCAGTGAATTAGTGTTAACAGGGGTATCACCCCTCCACTTT
CASSELVLTGVSPLHF
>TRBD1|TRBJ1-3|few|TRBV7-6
TGTGCCAGCAGCCTCGGGACAGCCGGAGACACCATATATTTT
CASSLGTAGDTIYF
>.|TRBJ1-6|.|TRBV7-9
TGTGCCAGCAGCTTAGCCACGGGGTTTCCACCCCTCCACTTT
CASSLATGFPPLHF
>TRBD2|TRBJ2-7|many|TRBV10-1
TGCGCCAGCAGTGAGTCGAGGCTAGCGGGTGAGCAGTACTTC
CASSESRLAGEQYF
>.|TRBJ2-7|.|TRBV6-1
TGTGCCAGCAGCTCGGGTTCGTCCGGGAACGAGCAGTACTTC
CASSSGSSGNEQYF
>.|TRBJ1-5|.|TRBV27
TGTGCCAGCAGCAAAGGTTTAGATTTCCGGGGTTCTCAGCCCCAGCATTTT
CASSKGLDFRGSQPQHF
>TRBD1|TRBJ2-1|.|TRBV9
TGTGCCAGCAGCGTAGGCCAGGGGGTCAATGAGCAGTTCTTC
CASSVGQGVNEQFF
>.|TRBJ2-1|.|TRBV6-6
TGTGCCAGCAGTTACAGGGTACAAGCGAAGGATGAGCAGTTCTTC
CASSYRVQAKDEQFF
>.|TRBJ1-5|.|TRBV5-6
TGTGCCAGCAGCTTTTCGGATGGGAGGCAGCCCCAGCATTTT
CASSFSDGRQPQHF
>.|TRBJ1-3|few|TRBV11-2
TGTGCCAGCAGCCCGGAGTTTTTCGGCGGACAGACCTCTGGAAACACCATATATTTT
CASSPEFFGGQTSGNTIYF
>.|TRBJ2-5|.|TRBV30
TGTGCCTGGAGTGTACAGGGTGCCCTGTACCAAGAGACCCAGTACTTC
CAWSVQGALYQETQYF
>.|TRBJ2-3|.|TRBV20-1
TGCAGTGCTAGAAACGCCGATACGCAGTATTTT
CSARNADTQYF
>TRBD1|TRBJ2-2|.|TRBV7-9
TGTGCCAGCAGCTCCTCCGGGACAGGGAACACCGGGGAGCTGTTTTTT
CASSSSGTGNTGELFF
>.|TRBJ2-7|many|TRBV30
TGTGCCTGGACCCCTCCCGGGGGTGGGGGGACCTACGAGCAGTACTTC
CAWTPPGGGGTYEQYF
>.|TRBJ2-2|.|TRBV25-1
TGTGCCAGCAGTGATGAGACAGCCTACACCGGGGAGCTGTTTTTT
CASSDETAYTGELFF
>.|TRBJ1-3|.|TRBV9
TGTGCCAGCAGCGTAGGAGCGTTTGGAAACACCATATATTTT
CASSVGAFGNTIYF
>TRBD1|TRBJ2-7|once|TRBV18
TGTGCCAGCTCACCCTCTGCAGGGGGCTCCTACGAGCAGTACTTC
CASSPSAGGSYEQYF
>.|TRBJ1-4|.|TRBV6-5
TGTGCCAGCAGTTCCCAGGGGTACGCAACTAATGAAAAACTGTTTTTT
CASSSQGYATNEKLFF
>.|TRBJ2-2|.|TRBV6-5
TGTGCCAGCAGCCATAGGAGGAACACCGGGGAGCTGTTTTTT
CASSHRRNTGELFF
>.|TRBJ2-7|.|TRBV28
TGTGCCAGCAGTTTATTAGGGGGGGGCTTCGAAAAAGTAGACTACGAGCAGTACTTC
CASSLLGGGFEKVDYEQYF
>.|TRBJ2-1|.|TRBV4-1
TGCGCCAGCAGCCAAGATCGTACGGGACTTGGTGAGCAGTTCTTC
CASSQDRTGLGEQFF